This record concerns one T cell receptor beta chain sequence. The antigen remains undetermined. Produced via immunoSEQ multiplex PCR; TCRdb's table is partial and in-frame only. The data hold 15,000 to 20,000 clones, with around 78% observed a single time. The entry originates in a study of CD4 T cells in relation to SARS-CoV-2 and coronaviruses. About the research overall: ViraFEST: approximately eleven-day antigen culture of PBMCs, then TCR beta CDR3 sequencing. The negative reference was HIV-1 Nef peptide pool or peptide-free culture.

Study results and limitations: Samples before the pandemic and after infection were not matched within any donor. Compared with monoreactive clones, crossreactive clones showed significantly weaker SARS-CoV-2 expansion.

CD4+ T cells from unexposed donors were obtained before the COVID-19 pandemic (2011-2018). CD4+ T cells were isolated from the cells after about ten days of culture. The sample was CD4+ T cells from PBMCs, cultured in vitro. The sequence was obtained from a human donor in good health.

The CDR3 coding sequence is TGTGCCAGCAGCCGGGACAGTGGCTCCTACGAGCAGTACTTC. Translated: CASSRDSGSYEQYF. This chain links TRBV6-2 or TRBV6-3 with TRBJ2-7, with 7 nucleotides matching TRBD1. In germline, CDR1 is MNHEY, CDR2 SVGEGT. CDR3 length equals 14 residues. The V and J ends lost 6 bases and 0 bases, in that order; junction bases with no gene match: 5.